This TCR beta chain was obtained from a study of PD-1 blockade in classical Hodgkin lymphoma. This clone was seen a few times. Every patient was affected by relapse after autologous stem cell transplantation, while exposure to brentuximab vedotin was not uniform. The table came from immunoSEQ multiplex PCR; TCRdb's copy has only in-frame clones and leaves some out. This table holds 15,000 to 20,000 clones, more than 75% found once. V was pared by 7 bases and J by 5 bases, with 7 bases of the junction left unmatched. The CDR3 length is 14 residues. Per germline, CDR1 SNHLY and CDR2 FYNNEI. The sequencing used peripheral blood mononuclear cells (PBMCs), collected before the second cycle of nivolumab. The chain is built from TRBV2 and TRBJ1-5, with 8 bases matching TRBD1. This TCR was recovered from a human donor with classical Hodgkin lymphoma. The CDR3 reads CASTGQGGYQPQHF. CDR3 DNA: TGTGCCAGCACAGGACAGGGCGGCTATCAGCCCCAGCATTTT.